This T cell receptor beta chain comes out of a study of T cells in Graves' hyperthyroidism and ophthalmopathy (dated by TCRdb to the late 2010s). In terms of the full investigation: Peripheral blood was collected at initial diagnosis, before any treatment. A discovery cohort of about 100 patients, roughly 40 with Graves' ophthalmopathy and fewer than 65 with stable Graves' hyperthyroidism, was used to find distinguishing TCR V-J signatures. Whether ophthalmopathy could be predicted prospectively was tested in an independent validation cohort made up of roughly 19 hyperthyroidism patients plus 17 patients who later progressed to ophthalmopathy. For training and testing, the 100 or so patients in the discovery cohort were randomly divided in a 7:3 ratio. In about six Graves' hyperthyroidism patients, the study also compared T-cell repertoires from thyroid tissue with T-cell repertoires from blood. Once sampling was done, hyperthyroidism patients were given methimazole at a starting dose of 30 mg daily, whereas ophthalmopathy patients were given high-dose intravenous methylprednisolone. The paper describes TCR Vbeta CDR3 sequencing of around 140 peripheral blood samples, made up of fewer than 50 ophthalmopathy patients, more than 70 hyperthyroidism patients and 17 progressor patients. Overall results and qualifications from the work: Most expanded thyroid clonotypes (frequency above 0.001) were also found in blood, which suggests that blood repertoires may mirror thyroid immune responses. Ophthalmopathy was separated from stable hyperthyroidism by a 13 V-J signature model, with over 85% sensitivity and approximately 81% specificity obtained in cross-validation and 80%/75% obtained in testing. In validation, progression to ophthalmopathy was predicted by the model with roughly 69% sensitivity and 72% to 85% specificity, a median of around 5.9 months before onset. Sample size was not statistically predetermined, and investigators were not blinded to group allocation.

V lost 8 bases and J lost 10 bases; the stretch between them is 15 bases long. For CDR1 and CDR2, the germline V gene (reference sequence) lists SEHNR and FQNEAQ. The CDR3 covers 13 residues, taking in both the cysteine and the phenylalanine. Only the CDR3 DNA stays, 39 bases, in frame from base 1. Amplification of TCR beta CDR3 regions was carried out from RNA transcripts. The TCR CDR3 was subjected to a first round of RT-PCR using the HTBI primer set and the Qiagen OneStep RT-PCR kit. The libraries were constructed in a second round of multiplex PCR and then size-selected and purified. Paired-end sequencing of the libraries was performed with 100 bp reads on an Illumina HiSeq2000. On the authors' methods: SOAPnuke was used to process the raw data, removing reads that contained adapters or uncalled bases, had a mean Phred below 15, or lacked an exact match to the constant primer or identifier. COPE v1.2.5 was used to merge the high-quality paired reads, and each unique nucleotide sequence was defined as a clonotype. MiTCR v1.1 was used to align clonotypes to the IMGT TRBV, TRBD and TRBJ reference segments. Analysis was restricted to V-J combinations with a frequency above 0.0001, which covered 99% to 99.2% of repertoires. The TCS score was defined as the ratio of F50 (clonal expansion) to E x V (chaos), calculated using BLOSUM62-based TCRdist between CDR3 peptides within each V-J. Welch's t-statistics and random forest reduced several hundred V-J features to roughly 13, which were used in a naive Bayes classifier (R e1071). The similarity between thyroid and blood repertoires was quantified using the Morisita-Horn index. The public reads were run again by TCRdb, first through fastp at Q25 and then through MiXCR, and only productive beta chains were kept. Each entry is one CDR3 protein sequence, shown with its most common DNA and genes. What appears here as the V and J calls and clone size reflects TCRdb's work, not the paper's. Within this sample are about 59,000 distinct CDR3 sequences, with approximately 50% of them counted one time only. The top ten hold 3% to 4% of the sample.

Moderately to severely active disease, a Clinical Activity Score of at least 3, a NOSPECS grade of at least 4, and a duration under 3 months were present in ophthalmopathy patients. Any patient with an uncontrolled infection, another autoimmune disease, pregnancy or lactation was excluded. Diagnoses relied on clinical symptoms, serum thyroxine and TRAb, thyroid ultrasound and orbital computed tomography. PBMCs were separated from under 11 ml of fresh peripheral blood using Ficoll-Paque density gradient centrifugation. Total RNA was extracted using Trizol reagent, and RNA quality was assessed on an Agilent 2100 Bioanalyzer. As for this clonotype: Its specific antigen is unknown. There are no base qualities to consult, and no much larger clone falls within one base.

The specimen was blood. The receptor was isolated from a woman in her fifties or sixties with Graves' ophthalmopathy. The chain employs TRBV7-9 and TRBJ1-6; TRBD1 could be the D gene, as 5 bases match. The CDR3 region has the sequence CASSLWGDSPLHF. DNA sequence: TGTGCCAGCTCACTTTGGGGGGACTCACCCCTCCACTTT.